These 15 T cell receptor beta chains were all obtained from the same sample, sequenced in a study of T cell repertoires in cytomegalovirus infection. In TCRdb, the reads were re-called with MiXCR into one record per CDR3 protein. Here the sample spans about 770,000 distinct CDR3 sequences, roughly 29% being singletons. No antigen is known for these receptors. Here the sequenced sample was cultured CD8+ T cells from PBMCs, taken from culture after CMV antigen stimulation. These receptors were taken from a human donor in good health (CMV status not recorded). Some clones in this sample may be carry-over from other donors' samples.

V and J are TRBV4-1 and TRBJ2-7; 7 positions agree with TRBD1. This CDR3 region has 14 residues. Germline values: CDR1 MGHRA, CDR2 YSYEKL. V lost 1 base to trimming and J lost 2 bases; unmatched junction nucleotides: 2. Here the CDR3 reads CASSQVGQPYEQYV. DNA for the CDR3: TGCGCCAGCAGCCAAGTGGGACAGCCCTACGAGCAGTACGTC.

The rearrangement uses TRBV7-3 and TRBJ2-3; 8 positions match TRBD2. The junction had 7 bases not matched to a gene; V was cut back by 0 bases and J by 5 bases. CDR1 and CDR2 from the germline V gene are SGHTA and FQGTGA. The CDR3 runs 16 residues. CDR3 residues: CASSLTSGGVGDTQYF. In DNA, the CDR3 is TGTGCCAGCAGCTTAACTTCCGGGGGGGTCGGAGATACGCAGTATTTT.

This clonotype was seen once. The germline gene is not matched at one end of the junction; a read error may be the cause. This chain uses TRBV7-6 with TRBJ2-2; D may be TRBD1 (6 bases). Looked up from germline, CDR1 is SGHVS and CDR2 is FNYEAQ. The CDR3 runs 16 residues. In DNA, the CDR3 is TGTGCTAGCAGCATGGCTGAAACAGGGCCTACCGGGGAGCTGTTTTTT. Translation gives CASSMAETGPTGELFF. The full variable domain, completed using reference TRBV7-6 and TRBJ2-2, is GAGVSQSPRYKVTKRGQDVALRCDPISGHVSLYWYRQALGQGPEFLTYFNYEAQQDKSGLPNDRFSAERPEGSISTLTIQRTEQRDSAMYRCASSMAETGPTGELFFGEGSRLTVL.

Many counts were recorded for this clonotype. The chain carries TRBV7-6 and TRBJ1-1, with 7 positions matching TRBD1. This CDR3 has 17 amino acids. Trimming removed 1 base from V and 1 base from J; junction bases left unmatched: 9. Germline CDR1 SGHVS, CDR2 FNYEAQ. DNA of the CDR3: TGTGCCAGCAGCTTAGGCCTAAGGACAGGTGGGAACACTGAAGCTTTCTTT. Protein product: CASSLGLRTGGNTEAFF. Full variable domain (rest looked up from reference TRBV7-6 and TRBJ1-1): GAGVSQSPRYKVTKRGQDVALRCDPISGHVSLYWYRQALGQGPEFLTYFNYEAQQDKSGLPNDRFSAERPEGSISTLTIQRTEQRDSAMYRCASSLGLRTGGNTEAFFGQGTRLTVV.

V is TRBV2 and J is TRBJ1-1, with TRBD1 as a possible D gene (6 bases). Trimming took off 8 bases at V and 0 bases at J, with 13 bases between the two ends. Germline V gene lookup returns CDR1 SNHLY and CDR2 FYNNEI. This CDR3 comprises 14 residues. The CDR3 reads CASGGQFLNTEAFF. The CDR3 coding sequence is TGTGCCAGCGGAGGACAGTTCTTGAACACTGAAGCTTTCTTT.

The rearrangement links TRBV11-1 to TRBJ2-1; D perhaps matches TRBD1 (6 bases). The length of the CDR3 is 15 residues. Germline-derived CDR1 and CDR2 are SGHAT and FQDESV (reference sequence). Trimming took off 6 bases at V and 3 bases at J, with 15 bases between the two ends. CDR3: CASRRTANYYNEQFF. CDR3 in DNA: TGTGCCAGCAGGAGGACAGCCAACTACTACAATGAGCAGTTCTTC.

This CDR3 reads CASSLSNPHNEQFF. The CDR3 DNA reads as TGCGCCAGCAGCCTTTCAAACCCCCACAATGAGCAGTTCTTC. This rearrangement joins TRBV5-1 to TRBJ2-1, with D unclear. Trimming removed 4 bases at V and 5 bases at J, with 13 bases between. CDR3 size: 14 residues. Germline loops: CDR1 SGHRS, CDR2 YFSETQ.

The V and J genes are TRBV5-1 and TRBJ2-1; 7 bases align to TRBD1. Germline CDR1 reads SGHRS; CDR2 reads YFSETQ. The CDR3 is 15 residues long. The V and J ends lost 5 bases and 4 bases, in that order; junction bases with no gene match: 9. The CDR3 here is CASRPTGRAYNEQFF. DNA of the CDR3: TGCGCCAGCAGACCGACAGGGCGTGCGTACAATGAGCAGTTCTTC.

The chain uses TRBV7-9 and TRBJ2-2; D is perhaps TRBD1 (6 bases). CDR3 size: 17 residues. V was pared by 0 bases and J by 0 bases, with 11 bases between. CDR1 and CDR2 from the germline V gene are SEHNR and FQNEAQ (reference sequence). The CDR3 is CASSLAGHGANTGELFF. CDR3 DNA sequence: TGTGCCAGCAGCTTAGCGGGACACGGCGCGAACACCGGGGAGCTGTTTTTT.

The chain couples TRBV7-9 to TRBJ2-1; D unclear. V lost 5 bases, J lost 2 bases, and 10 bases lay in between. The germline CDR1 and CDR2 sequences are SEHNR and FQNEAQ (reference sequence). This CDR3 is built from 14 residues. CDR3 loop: CASSPPDAYNEQFF. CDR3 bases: TGTGCCAGCAGCCCCCCGGATGCCTACAATGAGCAGTTCTTC.

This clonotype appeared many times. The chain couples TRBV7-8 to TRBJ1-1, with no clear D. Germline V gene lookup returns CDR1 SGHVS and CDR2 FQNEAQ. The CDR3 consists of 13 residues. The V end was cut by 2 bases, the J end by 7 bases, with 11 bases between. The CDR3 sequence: CASSLRRYFEAFF. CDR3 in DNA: TGTGCCAGCAGCTTACGGCGATATTTTGAAGCTTTCTTT.

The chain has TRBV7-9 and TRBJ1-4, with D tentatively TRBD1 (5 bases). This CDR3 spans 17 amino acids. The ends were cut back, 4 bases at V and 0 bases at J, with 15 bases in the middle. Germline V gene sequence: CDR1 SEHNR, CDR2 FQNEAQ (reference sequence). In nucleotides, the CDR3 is TGTGCCAGCAGCTCGGAGGGACGGAAGACAACTAATGAAAAACTGTTTTTT. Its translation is CASSSEGRKTTNEKLFF.

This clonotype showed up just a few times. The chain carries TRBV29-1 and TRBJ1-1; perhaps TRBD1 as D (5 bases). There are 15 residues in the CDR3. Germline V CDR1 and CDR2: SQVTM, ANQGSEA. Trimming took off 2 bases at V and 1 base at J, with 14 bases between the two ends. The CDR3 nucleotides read TGCAGCGTTGAATGGAGCGGGGCGACGAACACTGAAGCTTTCTTT. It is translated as CSVEWSGATNTEAFF.

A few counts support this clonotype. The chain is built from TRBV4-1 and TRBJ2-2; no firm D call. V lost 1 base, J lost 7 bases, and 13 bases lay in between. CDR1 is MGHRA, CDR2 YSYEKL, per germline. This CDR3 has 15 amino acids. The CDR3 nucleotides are TGCGCCAGCAGCCAAGTCGTTGTATTCGGCGGGGAGCTGTTTTTT. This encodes CASSQVVVFGGELFF.

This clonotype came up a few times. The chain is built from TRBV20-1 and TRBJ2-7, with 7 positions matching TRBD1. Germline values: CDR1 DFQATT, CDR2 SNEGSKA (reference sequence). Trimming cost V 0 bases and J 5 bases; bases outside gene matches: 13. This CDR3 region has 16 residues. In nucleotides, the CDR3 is TGCAGTGCTAGAGATCTCCGCGAACAGGGGCCTCACGAGCAGTACGTC. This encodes CSARDLREQGPHEQYV.